The present TCR beta chain was sequenced within a study of radiation and T cells in renal cell carcinoma. Clones were read by immunoSEQ multiplex PCR, and TCRdb kept only the in-frame ones, dropping some. The sample lists fewer than 200,000 clones, around 89% seen once, with roughly 12% in the top ten. Study-wide findings and caveats: Without pretreatment biopsies, baseline tumor clonotype presence was undetermined.

In regard to this clone: The antigen remains undetermined.

The CDR3 has 18 residues. Trimming cost V 0 bases and J 6 bases, with 21 bases left between them. CDR1 is LNHDA, CDR2 SQIVND, per germline (reference sequence). Time point denoted: blood 4 weeks post-SBRT, at nephrectomy. Indicated treatment: 15 Gy SBRT to primary tumor, nephrectomy 4 weeks later. The tumor was a clear cell renal cell carcinoma. The TCR comes from a woman between 45 and 65 years old with renal cell carcinoma. This chain uses TRBV19 with TRBJ2-1, with D possibly being TRBD1 (6 bases). This specimen consisted of blood, obtained from a patient whose treatment included radiotherapy and nephrectomy. CDR3 sequence (DNA): TGTGCCAGTAGTATAGATTCTTCGTGGGGGCCTACGGGCAATGAGCAGTTCTTC. This sequence encodes CASSIDSSWGPTGNEQFF.